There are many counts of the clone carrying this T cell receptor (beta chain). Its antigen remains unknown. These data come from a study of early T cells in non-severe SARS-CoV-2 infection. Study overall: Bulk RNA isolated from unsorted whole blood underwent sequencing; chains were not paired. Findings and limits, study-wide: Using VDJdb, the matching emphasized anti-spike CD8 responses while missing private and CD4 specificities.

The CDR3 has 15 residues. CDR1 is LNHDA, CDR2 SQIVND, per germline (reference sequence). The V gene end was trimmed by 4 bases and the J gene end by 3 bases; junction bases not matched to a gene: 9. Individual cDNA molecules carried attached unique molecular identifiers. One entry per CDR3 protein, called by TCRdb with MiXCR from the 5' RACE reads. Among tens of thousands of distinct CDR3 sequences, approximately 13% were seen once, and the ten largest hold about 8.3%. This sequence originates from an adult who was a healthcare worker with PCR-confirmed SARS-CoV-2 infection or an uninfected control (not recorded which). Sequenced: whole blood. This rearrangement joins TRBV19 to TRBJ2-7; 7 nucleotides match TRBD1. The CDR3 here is CASSKGDRKVYEQYF. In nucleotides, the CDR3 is TGTGCCAGTAGTAAAGGGGACAGAAAAGTCTACGAGCAGTACTTC.